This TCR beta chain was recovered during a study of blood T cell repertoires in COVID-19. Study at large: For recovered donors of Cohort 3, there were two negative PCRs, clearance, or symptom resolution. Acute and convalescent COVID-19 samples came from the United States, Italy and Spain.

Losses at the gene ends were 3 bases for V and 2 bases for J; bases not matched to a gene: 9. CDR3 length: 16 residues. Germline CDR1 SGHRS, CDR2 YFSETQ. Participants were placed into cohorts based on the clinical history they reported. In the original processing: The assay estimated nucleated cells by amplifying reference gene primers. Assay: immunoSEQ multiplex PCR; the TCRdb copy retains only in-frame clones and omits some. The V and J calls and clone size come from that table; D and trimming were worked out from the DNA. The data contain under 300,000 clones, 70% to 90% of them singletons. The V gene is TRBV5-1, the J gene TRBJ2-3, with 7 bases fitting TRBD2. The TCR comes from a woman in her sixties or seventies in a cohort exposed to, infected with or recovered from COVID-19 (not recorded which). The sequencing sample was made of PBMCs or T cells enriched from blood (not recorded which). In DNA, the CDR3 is TGCGCCAGCAGCTCTTCGGTGGGGGACTACACAGATACGCAGTATTTT. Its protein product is CASSSSVGDYTDTQYF.